Following are 5 T cell receptor beta chains from one sample sequenced in a study of blood T cells in healthy people across ages. Through a sample-barcoded 5' primer and a J-beta primer mix, a second PCR was run for about 6 to 11 cycles. TCRdb ran MiXCR on the 5' RACE reads and lists one entry per CDR3 protein. The sample includes 800,000 or so distinct CDR3 sequences, around 62% of them seen just once. Sequenced input: blood. The receptors originated from a man aged 30 to 39 in good health.

The chain has TRBV29-1 and TRBJ1-1; 12 nucleotides align to TRBD1. Germline CDR1 and CDR2: SQVTM and ANQGSEA. Unmatched junction bases numbered 3, after V lost 2 bases and J lost 5 bases. This CDR3 spans 14 amino acids. The CDR3 region is CSVEQGQGATEAFF. The DNA of the CDR3 is TGCAGCGTTGAACAGGGACAGGGGGCGACTGAAGCTTTCTTT.

V usage is TRBV4-3 and J usage is TRBJ1-2, with TRBD1 as a possible D gene (5 bases). Germline-derived CDR1 and CDR2 are LGHNA and YSLEER. This CDR3 is 15 amino acids long. V lost 3 bases, J lost 3 bases, and 14 bases lay in between. The CDR3 region is CASSHLGGFDYGYTF. The DNA for the CDR3 is TGCGCCAGCAGCCACCTTGGGGGTTTCGACTATGGCTACACCTTC.

The V gene is TRBV29-1, the J gene TRBJ2-2, with D tentatively TRBD1 or TRBD2 (6 bases each). Germline CDR1 SQVTM, CDR2 ANQGSEA. Trimming cost V 6 bases and J 1 base, with 12 bases left between them. This CDR3 is 14 amino acids long. The CDR3 region is CSVEGGLNTGELFF. In DNA form, the CDR3 reads TGCAGCGTGGAGGGGGGCTTGAACACCGGGGAGCTGTTTTTT.

The chain recombines TRBV6-5 with TRBJ1-2, with D perhaps matching TRBD1 (6 bases). The length of the CDR3 is 14 residues. CDR1 is MNHEY and CDR2 is SVGAGI in the germline V gene. V lost 2 bases to trimming and J lost 4 bases, with 11 bases between them. CDR3 loop: CASSYTTGLYGYTF. The DNA for the CDR3 is TGTGCCAGCAGTTACACGACAGGACTCTATGGCTACACCTTC.

This clonotype was observed at least ten times. The CDR3 sequence: CASSLGGGSGQETQYF. The DNA of the CDR3 is TGTGCCAGCAGCTTAGGGGGCGGGTCGGGTCAAGAGACCCAGTACTTC. The chain carries TRBV7-6 and TRBJ2-5; D might be TRBD1 or TRBD2, each matching 5 bases. Trimming removed 1 base from V and 2 bases from J, with 14 bases in between. The germline CDR1 and CDR2 sequences are SGHVS and FNYEAQ. The CDR3 length is 16 residues.